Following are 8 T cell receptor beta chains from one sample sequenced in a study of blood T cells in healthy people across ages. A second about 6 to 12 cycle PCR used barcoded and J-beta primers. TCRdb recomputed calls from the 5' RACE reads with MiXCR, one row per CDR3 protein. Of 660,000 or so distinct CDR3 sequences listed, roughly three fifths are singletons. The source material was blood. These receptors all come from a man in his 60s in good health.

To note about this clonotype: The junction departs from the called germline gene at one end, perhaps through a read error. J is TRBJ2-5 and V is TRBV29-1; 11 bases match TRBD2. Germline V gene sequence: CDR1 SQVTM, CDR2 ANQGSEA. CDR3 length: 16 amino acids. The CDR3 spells CSVEVLAGGVGETQYF. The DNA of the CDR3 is TGTAGCGTTGAAGTTCTAGCGGGGGGAGTTGGGGAGACCCAGTACTTC.

CDR3 nucleotides: TGTGCCAGCAGCCCCGATCCGCAGGGGCTCTACAATGAGCAGTTCTTC. Its translation is CASSPDPQGLYNEQFF. V is TRBV5-5 and J is TRBJ2-1, with D tentatively TRBD1 (6 bases). This CDR3 contains 16 residues. Trimming took 4 bases from V and 3 from J, leaving 17 bases between them. Germline V gene sequence: CDR1 SGHKS, CDR2 YYEKEE (reference sequence).

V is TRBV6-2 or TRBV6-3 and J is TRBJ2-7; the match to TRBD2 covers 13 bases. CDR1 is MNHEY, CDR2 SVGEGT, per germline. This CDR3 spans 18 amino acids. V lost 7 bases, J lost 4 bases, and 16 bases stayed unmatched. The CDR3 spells CASMNGLAGEGRGYEQYF. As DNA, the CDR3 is TGTGCCAGCATGAACGGACTAGCGGGAGAAGGAAGGGGATACGAGCAGTACTTC.

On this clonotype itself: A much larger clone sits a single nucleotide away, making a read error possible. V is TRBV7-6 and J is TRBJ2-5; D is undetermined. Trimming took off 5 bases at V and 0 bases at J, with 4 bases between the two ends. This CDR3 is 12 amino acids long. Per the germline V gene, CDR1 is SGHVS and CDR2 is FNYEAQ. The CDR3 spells CASSGYQETQYF. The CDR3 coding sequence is TGTGCCAGCAGCGGGTACCAAGAGACCCAGTACTTC.

The CDR3 region has the DNA TGTGCCAGCAGTTTGAAATTCCGGTTAGGGTACGAGCAGTACTTC. This gives the protein CASSLKFRLGYEQYF. The chain is built from TRBV27 and TRBJ2-7, with D unclear. Trimming pared 3 bases from V and 4 bases from J, leaving 16 bases between. CDR3 length: 15 amino acids. CDR1 and CDR2 from the germline V gene are MNHEY and SMNVEV (reference sequence).

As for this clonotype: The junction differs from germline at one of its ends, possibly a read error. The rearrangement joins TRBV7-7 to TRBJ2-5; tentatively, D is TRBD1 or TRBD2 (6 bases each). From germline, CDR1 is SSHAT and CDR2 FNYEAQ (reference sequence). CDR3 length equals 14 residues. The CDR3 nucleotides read TGTGCCGGCAGCTTAAGGGGGGCACAAGAGACCCAGTACTTC. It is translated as CAGSLRGAQETQYF.

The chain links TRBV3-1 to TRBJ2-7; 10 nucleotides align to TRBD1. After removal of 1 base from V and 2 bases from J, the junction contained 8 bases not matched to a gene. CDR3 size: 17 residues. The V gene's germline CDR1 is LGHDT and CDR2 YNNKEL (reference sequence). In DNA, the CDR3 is TGTGCCAGCAGCCAAGGGTTGGTTGGGACAGGGGCCTACGAGCAGTACTTC. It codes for CASSQGLVGTGAYEQYF.

The CDR3 is CASSLAERPQHF. The CDR3 coding sequence is TGTGCCAGCAGTTTAGCGGAGCGGCCCCAGCATTTT. The chain links TRBV12-3 or TRBV12-4 to TRBJ1-5; D not certain. The V end was cut by 0 bases, the J end by 9 bases, with 6 bases between. The CDR3 is 12 amino acids.